The rows below give T cell receptor beta chains drawn from one sample of a study of blood T cell repertoires in COVID-19. Assay used: immunoSEQ multiplex PCR; TCRdb lists only in-frame clones, some missing. The sample gives 170,000 or so clones, 86% of which show up once; more than 7.5% is in the top ten. Sample: peripheral blood. These receptors were collected from a man aged 50-59 years with active or convalescent COVID-19. Both conserved end residues are part of each CDR3. The D gene is left open where the match is weak. Rows give clone size only sometimes, using once, few, many, or a class for an expanded clone.

TRBJ1-1 | . | TRBV12-3/TRBV12-4 | TRBD1 | TGTGCCAGCACGACAGGGTTCGCTGAAGCTTTCTTT | CASTTGFAEAFF
TRBJ2-3 | . | TRBV15 | TRBD2 | TGTGCCACCAGCAGAGATCCCTCGACTAGCGGCCTCACAGATACGCAGTATTTT | CATSRDPSTSGLTDTQYF
TRBJ1-2 | . | TRBV18 | TRBD1 | TGTGCCAGCTCACCCACTCGACAGGGGGCGGATGGCTACACCTTC | CASSPTRQGADGYTF
TRBJ1-2 | . | TRBV6-1 | . | TGTGCCAGCAGTGATTTAAGGACAGTTACTAACTATGGCTACACCTTC | CASSDLRTVTNYGYTF
TRBJ1-5 | . | TRBV9 | . | TGTGCCAGCAGCGTCGGGACAATTAATCAGCCCCAGCATTTT | CASSVGTINQPQHF
TRBJ2-2 | . | TRBV6-5 | TRBD1 | TGTGCCAGCATGACAGGGGGATTCACCGGGGAGCTGTTTTTT | CASMTGGFTGELFF
TRBJ2-1 | many | TRBV7-9 | TRBD2 | TGTGCCAGCAGCTCCGTAGCGGGACGCTACAATGAGCAGTTCTTC | CASSSVAGRYNEQFF
TRBJ2-7 | . | TRBV2 | TRBD1 | TGTGCCAGCAGCACCGCAGGGGGCGGCTACGAGCAGTACTTC | CASSTAGGGYEQYF
TRBJ2-6 | . | TRBV25-1 | . | TGTGCCAGCAGAGGGGTGGCAGGCCGCTCTGGGGCCAACGTCCTGACTTTC | CASRGVAGRSGANVLTF
TRBJ2-1 | . | TRBV28 | . | TGTGCCAGCAGTTCTCAAACGGGAAGCTCCTACAATGAGCAGTTCTTC | CASSSQTGSSYNEQFF
TRBJ1-4 | . | TRBV7-2 | TRBD1 | TGTGCCAGCAGCTTTTCCGGGACAGGGAATGGAAAACTGTTTTTT | CASSFSGTGNGKLFF
TRBJ2-5 | once | TRBV5-4 | TRBD1 | TGTGCCAGCAGTGGGCGGACAGGGTTCCAAGAGACCCAGTACTTC | CASSGRTGFQETQYF
TRBJ2-7 | . | TRBV15 | TRBD2 | TGTGCCACCAGCCGGAGACTAGCGGGAGGTTACGAGCAGTACTTC | CATSRRLAGGYEQYF
TRBJ2-1 | . | TRBV7-2 | TRBD1 | TGTGCCAGCAGCTCACCGGGACAGGGGGCATATGAGCAGTTCTTC | CASSSPGQGAYEQFF
TRBJ1-2 | . | TRBV30 | TRBD1 | TGTGCCTGGAGTGTAGGGGACAGGGCTTATGGCTACACCTTC | CAWSVGDRAYGYTF
TRBJ2-3 | . | TRBV24-1 | TRBD1 | TGTGCCACCAGTGATCCCGGGACAGGAGGCACAGATACGCAGTATTTT | CATSDPGTGGTDTQYF
TRBJ1-2 | . | TRBV29-1 | . | TGCAGCGTTGAAAGGGGGGGGCAGGGTTCAAGTGGCTACACCTTC | CSVERGGQGSSGYTF
TRBJ1-5 | few | TRBV7-2 | TRBD1 | TGTGCCAGCAGCTTAGACGGGACAGGGTACCAGCCCCAGCATTTT | CASSLDGTGYQPQHF
TRBJ1-1 | once | TRBV20-1 | . | TGCAGTGCTAGTTCAGAGAACACTGAAGCTTTCTTT | CSASSENTEAFF
TRBJ1-2 | . | TRBV6-4 | TRBD1 | TGTGCCAGCAGTCCGGACAGGGAAAAGTACGGCTACACCTTC | CASSPDREKYGYTF
TRBJ2-2 | . | TRBV5-1 | TRBD1 | TGCGCCAGCAGCTTCTCAGGGGGCAACACCGGGGAGCTGTTTTTT | CASSFSGGNTGELFF
TRBJ1-5 | few | TRBV27 | TRBD1 | TGTGCCAGCAAGTTAACAGGGGGGAGCAATCAGCCCCAGCATTTT | CASKLTGGSNQPQHF
TRBJ2-5 | . | TRBV6-6 | . | TGTGCCAGCAGTTACGAGGACCAAGAGACCCAGTACTTC | CASSYEDQETQYF
TRBJ2-1 | medium-sized | TRBV27 | TRBD2 | TGTGCCAGCAGCAGCTTAGCGGGGAGGGGAGATGAGCAGTTCTTC | CASSSLAGRGDEQFF
TRBJ2-2 | . | TRBV7-2 | TRBD1 | TGTGCCAGCAGCGACAGGGGGCCGAACACCGGGGAGCTGTTTTTT | CASSDRGPNTGELFF
TRBJ2-7 | . | TRBV18 | . | TGTGCCAGCTCACCTAGAATCTACGAGCAGTACTTC | CASSPRIYEQYF
TRBJ2-1 | . | TRBV24-1 | . | TGTGCCACCAGTGATTTGCATAGCGAGGAGAATCTAAATGAGCAGTTCTTC | CATSDLHSEENLNEQFF
TRBJ1-2 | . | TRBV19 | . | TGTGCCAGTAGTACAGGCACAACTAACTATGGCTACACCTTC | CASSTGTTNYGYTF
TRBJ2-1 | . | TRBV11-3 | . | TGTGCCAGCAGCTTAGTCCAACATGAAGAGCAGTTCTTC | CASSLVQHEEQFF
TRBJ1-3 | . | TRBV5-5 | . | TGTGCCAGCAGCCCGGGGGTAATTGGAAACACCATATATTTT | CASSPGVIGNTIYF
TRBJ2-7 | . | TRBV5-1 | TRBD2 | TGCGCCAGCAGCTTGGATGGTTCGGGGAGGGTTGTCTCCTACGAGCAGTACTTC | CASSLDGSGRVVSYEQYF
TRBJ1-1 | few | TRBV28 | . | TGTGCCAGCAGTTTTGGCGCGGGGGGTGTCATGAACACTGAAGCTTTCTTT | CASSFGAGGVMNTEAFF
TRBJ1-3 | . | TRBV12-3/TRBV12-4 | . | TGTGCCAGCATGCGCTCTGGAAACACCATATATTTT | CASMRSGNTIYF
TRBJ2-1 | . | TRBV19 | . | TGTGCCAGTACCCGGGACACAGCAATTTACAATGAGCAGTTCTTC | CASTRDTAIYNEQFF
TRBJ2-7 | . | TRBV10-3 | . | TGTGCCATCAGGACCAATAGCGGCTACGAGCAGTACTTC | CAIRTNSGYEQYF
TRBJ1-3 | . | TRBV18 | . | TGTGCCAGCTCACCACCGATGGGGAGCTCTGGAAACACCATATATTTT | CASSPPMGSSGNTIYF
TRBJ1-6 | . | TRBV5-1 | . | TGCGCCAGCAGCTTGGACCAGGGGTCCGGTTCACCCCTCCACTTT | CASSLDQGSGSPLHF
TRBJ2-7 | . | TRBV27 | TRBD2 | TGTGCCAGCAGTTTAACAGCGGGGGAGCAGTACTTC | CASSLTAGEQYF
TRBJ1-1 | . | TRBV27 | . | TGTGCCAGCAGTTTTGAGACAAAGACTGAAGCTTTCTTT | CASSFETKTEAFF
TRBJ1-2 | few | TRBV5-5 | TRBD1 | TGTGCCAGCAGGAAAGACAGGGCTGGCAGCTATGGCTACACCTTC | CASRKDRAGSYGYTF
TRBJ2-3 | . | TRBV28 | . | TGTGCCAGCAGTTCCGGGACACAAAGCACAGATACGCAGTATTTT | CASSSGTQSTDTQYF
TRBJ2-7 | . | TRBV6-5 | TRBD1 | TGTGCCAGCTCCTGGACAGGCGCCCTCTACGAGCAGTACTTC | CASSWTGALYEQYF
TRBJ2-7 | . | TRBV28 | TRBD1 | TGTGCCAGCAGTTTGGAGATAAAAGACAGGGGAAAAGACGAGCAGTACTTC | CASSLEIKDRGKDEQYF
TRBJ2-7 | . | TRBV7-3 | . | TGTGCCAGCAGCTTAGAGGACGAGCAGTACTTC | CASSLEDEQYF
TRBJ1-1 | . | TRBV14 | TRBD1 | TGTGCCAGCAGCAACCCCGGGACAGGGCTCTCTGAAGCTTTCTTT | CASSNPGTGLSEAFF
TRBJ2-7 | . | TRBV7-9 | . | TGTGCCAGCAGCCCGAGGGAGTCTCCCTACGAGCAGTACTTC | CASSPRESPYEQYF
TRBJ2-1 | . | TRBV29-1 | TRBD2 | TGCAGCGCGGGGGGACTAGCGATCAATGAGCAGTTCTTC | CSAGGLAINEQFF
TRBJ2-2 | . | TRBV24-1 | TRBD1 | TGTGCCACCAGTGATACCCGACAGGGGGCTAGAGGCGGGGAGCTGTTTTTT | CATSDTRQGARGGELFF
TRBJ2-7 | . | TRBV3-1/TRBV3-2 | . | TGTGCCAGCAGCCAAGGGACTTCCTCCTACGAGCAGTACTTC | CASSQGTSSYEQYF
TRBJ2-3 | . | TRBV19 | TRBD2 | TGTGCCAGTAGGGGGCTAGCGGTAAGCACAGATACGCAGTATTTT | CASRGLAVSTDTQYF
TRBJ2-2 | . | TRBV5-1 | TRBD2 | TGCGCCAGCAGCAAGGCTAGCGGCGGGGAGCTGTTTTTT | CASSKASGGELFF
TRBJ1-2 | . | TRBV24-1 | . | TGTGCCACCAGTGATCCTACAGGGAATGACTATGGCTACACCTTC | CATSDPTGNDYGYTF
TRBJ2-3 | . | TRBV10-3 | TRBD2 | TGTGCCATCAGCGGGGGGGCCCGGGATACGCAGTATTTT | CAISGGARDTQYF
TRBJ2-2 | . | TRBV19 | . | TGTGCCAGCCAAGGGGCGCCCACCGGGGAGCTGTTTTTT | CASQGAPTGELFF
TRBJ2-1 | . | TRBV2 | . | TGTGCCAGCAGTGAAGGGACAGTCTCCTACAATGAGCAGTTCTTC | CASSEGTVSYNEQFF
TRBJ2-1 | few | TRBV5-1 | . | TGCGCCAGCAGCTTGTCGGGAAGCGATGAGCAGTTCTTC | CASSLSGSDEQFF